The sample holds a few counts of the clone carrying this T cell receptor beta chain. What it binds is unknown. Germline loops: CDR1 SGHVS, CDR2 FQNEAQ. The CDR3 totals 14 residues. These data belong to a study of blood T cells in healthy people across ages. Study-level information: Roughly one uniquely barcoded beta molecule per two T cells was captured.

General observations from the study: TCR beta diversity, measured per million T cells, fell in a roughly linear way with age.

The authors ran a second PCR of roughly 6 to 12 cycles using a sample-barcoded 5' primer and a J-beta primer mix. Every single cDNA molecule received a tag from a template-switch adaptor with 12 random nucleotides. TCRdb reprocessed the 5' RACE reads with MiXCR, giving one entry per CDR3 protein. Of hundreds of thousands of distinct CDR3 sequences in the sample, roughly 25% were seen once. The data also belong to a second study, concerning T cells of mothers and their children. That source reports: In each mother, TCR beta CDR3 reads exceeded 8.5 million; in each child, they numbered a few million.

The receptor was isolated from a boy younger than 18 in good health. The chain recombines TRBV7-8 with TRBJ2-5; 7 nucleotides align to TRBD1. The J call may be incorrect, as the DNA end agrees better with TRBJ2-1. Input material: blood. CDR3 in DNA: TGTGCCAGCAGTCCTACAGGGGCAAAAAATGAGCAGTTCTTC. This encodes CASSPTGAKNEQFF.